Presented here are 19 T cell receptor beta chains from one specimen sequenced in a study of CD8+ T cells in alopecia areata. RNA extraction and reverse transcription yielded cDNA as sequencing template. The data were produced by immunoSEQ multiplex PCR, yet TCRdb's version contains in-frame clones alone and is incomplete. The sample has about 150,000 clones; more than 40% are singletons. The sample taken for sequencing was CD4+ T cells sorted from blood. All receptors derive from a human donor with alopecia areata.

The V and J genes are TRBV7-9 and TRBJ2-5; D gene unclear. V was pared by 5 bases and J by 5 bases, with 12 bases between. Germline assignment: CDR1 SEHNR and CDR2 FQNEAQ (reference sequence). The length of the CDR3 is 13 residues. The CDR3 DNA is TGTGCCAGCAGCAAGGCCGTGGCCGAGACCCAGTACTTC. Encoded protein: CASSKAVAETQYF.

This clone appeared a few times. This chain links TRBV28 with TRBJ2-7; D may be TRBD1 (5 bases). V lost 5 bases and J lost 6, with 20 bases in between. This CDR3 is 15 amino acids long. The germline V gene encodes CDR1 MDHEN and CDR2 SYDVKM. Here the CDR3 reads CASSESSGRVFEQYF. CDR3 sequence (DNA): TGTGCCAGCAGTGAATCCTCAGGCAGGGTTTTCGAGCAGTACTTC. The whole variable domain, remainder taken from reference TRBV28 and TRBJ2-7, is DVKVTQSSRYLVKRTGEKVFLECVQDMDHENMFWYRQDPGLGLRLIYFSYDVKMKEKGDIPEGYSVSREKKERFSLILESASTNQTSMYLCASSESSGRVFEQYFGPGTRLTVT.

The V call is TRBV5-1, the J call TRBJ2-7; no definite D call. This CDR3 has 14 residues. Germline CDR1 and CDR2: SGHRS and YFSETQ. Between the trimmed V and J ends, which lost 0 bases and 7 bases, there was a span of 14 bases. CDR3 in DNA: TGCGCCAGCAGCTTGGTCTCGGCATCGCGGGAGCAGTACTTC. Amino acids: CASSLVSASREQYF.

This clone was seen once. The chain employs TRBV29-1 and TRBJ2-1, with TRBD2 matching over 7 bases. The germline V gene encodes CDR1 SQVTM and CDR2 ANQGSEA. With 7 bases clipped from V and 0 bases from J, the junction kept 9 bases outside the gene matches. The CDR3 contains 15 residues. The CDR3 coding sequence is TGCAGCGGGGGGAGGGCCAAGGGCTCCTACAATGAGCAGTTCTTC. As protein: CSGGRAKGSYNEQFF.

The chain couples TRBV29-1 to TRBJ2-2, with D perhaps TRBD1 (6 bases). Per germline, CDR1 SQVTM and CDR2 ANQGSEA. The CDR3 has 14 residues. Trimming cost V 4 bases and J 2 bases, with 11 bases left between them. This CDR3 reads CSVGDTRNTGELFF. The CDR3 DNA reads TGCAGCGTTGGGGACACCAGAAACACCGGGGAGCTGTTTTTT.

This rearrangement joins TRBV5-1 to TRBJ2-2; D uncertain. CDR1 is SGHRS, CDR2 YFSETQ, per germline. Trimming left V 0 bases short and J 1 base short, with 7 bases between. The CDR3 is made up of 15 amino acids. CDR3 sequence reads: CASSLGLGNTGELFF. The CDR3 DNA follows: TGCGCCAGCAGCTTGGGGCTGGGGAACACCGGGGAGCTGTTTTTT.

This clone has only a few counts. DNA for the CDR3: TGCAGCGTTGGTAAAGGGCTAGGCGGGCAAGAGACCCAGTACTTC. Residues: CSVGKGLGGQETQYF. The chain employs TRBV29-1 and TRBJ2-5, with a tentative D call TRBD2 (5 bases). Germline V CDR1 and CDR2: SQVTM, ANQGSEA. The CDR3 sequence is 15 residues long. V lost 4 bases to trimming and J lost 2 bases, with 17 bases between them.

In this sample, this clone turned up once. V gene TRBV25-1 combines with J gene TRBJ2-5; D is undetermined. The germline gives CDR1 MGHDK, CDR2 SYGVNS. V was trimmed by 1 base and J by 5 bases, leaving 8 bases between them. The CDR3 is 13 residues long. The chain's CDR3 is CASSEFPRETQYF. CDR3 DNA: TGTGCCAGCAGTGAATTCCCGCGGGAGACCCAGTACTTC.

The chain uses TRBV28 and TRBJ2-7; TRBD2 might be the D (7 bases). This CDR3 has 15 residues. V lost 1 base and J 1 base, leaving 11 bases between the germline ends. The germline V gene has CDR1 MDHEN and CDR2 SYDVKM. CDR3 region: CASSLSGGRSYEQYF. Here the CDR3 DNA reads TGTGCCAGCAGTTTATCGGGGGGCCGATCCTACGAGCAGTACTTC.

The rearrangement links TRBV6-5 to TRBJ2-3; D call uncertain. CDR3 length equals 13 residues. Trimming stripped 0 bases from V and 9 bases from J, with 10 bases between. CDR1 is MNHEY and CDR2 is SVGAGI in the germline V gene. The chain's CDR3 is CASSYSNRNTQYF. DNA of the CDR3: TGTGCCAGCAGTTACTCGAACCGGAACACGCAGTATTTT.

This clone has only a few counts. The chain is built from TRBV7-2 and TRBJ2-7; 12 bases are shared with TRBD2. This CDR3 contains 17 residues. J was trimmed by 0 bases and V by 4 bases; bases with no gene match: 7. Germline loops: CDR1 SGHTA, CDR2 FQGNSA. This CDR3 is CASSSTPTSGSSYEQYF. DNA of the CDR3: TGTGCCAGCAGCTCCACACCGACTAGCGGGAGCTCCTACGAGCAGTACTTC.

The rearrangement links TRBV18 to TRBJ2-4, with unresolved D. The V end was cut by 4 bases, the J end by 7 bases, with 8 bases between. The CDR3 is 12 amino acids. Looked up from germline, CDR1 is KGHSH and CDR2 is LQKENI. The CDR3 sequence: CASSRSMNIQYF. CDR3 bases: TGTGCCAGCTCACGAAGCATGAACATTCAGTACTTC.

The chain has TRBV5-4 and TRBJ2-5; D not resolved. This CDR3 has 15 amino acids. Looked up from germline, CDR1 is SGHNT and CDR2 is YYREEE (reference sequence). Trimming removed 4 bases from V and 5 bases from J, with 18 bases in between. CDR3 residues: CASSERRSSSETQYF. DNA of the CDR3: TGTGCCAGCAGCGAAAGAAGAAGTAGTTCCGAGACCCAGTACTTC.

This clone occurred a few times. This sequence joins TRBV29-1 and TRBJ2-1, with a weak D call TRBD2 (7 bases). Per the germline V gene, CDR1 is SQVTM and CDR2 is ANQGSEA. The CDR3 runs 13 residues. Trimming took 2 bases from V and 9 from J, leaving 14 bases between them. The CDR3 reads CSVEIGGRGEQFF. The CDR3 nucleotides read TGCAGCGTTGAAATCGGGGGGCGGGGTGAGCAGTTCTTC.

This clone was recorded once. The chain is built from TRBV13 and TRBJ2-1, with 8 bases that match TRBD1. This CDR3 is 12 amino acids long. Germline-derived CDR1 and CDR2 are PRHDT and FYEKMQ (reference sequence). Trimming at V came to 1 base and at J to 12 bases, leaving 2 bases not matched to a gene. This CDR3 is CASSLEGTGQFF. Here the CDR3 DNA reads TGTGCCAGCAGCTTAGAAGGGACAGGGCAGTTCTTC. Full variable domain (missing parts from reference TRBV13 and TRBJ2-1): AAGVIQSPRHLIKEKRETATLKCYPIPRHDTVYWYQQGPGQDPQFLISFYEKMQSDKGSIPDRFSAQQFSDYHSELNMSSLELGDSALYFCASSLEGTGQFFGPGTRLTVL.

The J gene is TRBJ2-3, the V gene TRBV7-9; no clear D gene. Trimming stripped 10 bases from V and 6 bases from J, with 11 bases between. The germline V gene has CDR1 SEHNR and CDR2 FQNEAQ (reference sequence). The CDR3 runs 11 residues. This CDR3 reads CATETADTQYF. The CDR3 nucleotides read TGTGCCACTGAGACGGCTGATACGCAGTATTTT.

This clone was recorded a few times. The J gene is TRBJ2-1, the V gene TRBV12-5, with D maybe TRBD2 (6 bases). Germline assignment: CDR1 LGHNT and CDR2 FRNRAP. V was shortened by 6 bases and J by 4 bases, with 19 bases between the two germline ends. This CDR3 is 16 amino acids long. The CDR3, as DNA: TGTGCTAGTGGCAATCTATGGGCTAGCGCTTACAATGAGCAGTTCTTC. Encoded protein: CASGNLWASAYNEQFF.

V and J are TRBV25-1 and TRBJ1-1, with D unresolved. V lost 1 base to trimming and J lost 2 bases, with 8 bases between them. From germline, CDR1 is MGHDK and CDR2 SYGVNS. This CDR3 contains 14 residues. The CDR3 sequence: CASSELNTNTEAFF. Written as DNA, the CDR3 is TGTGCCAGCAGTGAATTGAACACCAACACTGAAGCTTTCTTT.

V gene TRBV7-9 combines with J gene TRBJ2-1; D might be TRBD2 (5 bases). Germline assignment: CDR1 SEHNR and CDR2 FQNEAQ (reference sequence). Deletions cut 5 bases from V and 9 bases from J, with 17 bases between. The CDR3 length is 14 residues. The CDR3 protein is CASSPAGNSGEQFF. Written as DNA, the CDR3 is TGTGCCAGCAGCCCAGCCGGGAACTCGGGTGAGCAGTTCTTC. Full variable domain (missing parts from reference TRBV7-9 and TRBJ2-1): DTGVSQNPRHKITKRGQNVTFRCDPISEHNRLYWYRQTLGQGPEFLTYFQNEAQLEKSRLLSDRFSAERPKGSFSTLEIQRTEQGDSAMYLCASSPAGNSGEQFFGPGTRLTVL.